A selection of T cell receptor beta chains follows, all from one sample in a study of blood T cell repertoires in COVID-19. TCRdb's copy holds only in-frame clones and misses some; the assay was immunoSEQ multiplex PCR. Among fewer than 250,000 clones, around 83% were seen once, and the ten largest hold 2.5% to 3.5%. The specimen sequenced was peripheral blood. The receptor source for this set is a man aged 50-59 years with active or convalescent COVID-19. Each CDR3 is given with its conserved first and last residue. A D gene is named only where the DNA matches it firmly. The size of a clone is reported for some rows only, either as once, few or many, or as a class for expanded clones.

length,D,V,J,size,CDR3,DNA
16,TRBD1,TRBV7-9,TRBJ2-2,.,CASRKGGRPNTGELFF,TGTGCCAGCCGGAAAGGGGGCAGACCGAACACCGGGGAGCTGTTTTTT
15,.,TRBV4-1,TRBJ1-4,.,CASSLAPGLNEKLFF,TGCGCCAGCAGCCTTGCGCCGGGACTGAATGAAAAACTGTTTTTT
14,.,TRBV30,TRBJ2-7,.,CAWSLGGSSYEQYF,TGTGCCTGGAGTCTAGGGGGTTCTTCCTACGAGCAGTACTTC
13,.,TRBV7-9,TRBJ1-2,.,CASSSGGLNGYTF,TGTGCCAGCAGCTCCGGGGGGCTGAATGGCTACACCTTC
13,.,TRBV6-5,TRBJ2-2,.,CASLRGETGELFF,TGTGCCAGCCTTCGGGGTGAGACCGGGGAGCTGTTTTTT
15,TRBD2,TRBV18,TRBJ2-2,.,CASSPGGANTGELFF,TGTGCCAGCTCACCGGGGGGGGCGAACACCGGGGAGCTGTTTTTT
17,TRBD2,TRBV7-3,TRBJ2-2,.,CASSSMDPGLSTGELFF,TGTGCCAGCAGCAGTATGGATCCGGGACTATCCACCGGGGAGCTGTTTTTT
13,TRBD1,TRBV5-6,TRBJ1-2,.,CASNGQGAYGYTF,TGTGCCAGCAACGGACAGGGGGCCTATGGCTACACCTTC
15,.,TRBV9,TRBJ2-2,once,CASSVVARNTGELFF,TGTGCCAGCAGCGTAGTGGCACGTAACACCGGGGAGCTGTTTTTT
13,.,TRBV5-1,TRBJ1-1,.,CASSLLGNTEAFF,TGCGCCAGCAGCTTGCTAGGGAACACTGAAGCTTTCTTT
12,.,TRBV3-1/TRBV3-2,TRBJ2-1,.,CASSQVEFEQFF,TGTGCCAGCAGCCAAGTGGAGTTTGAGCAGTTCTTC
15,TRBD1,TRBV6-5,TRBJ2-6,.,CASSSGGAGANVLTF,TGTGCCAGCAGTTCAGGGGGCGCGGGGGCCAACGTCCTGACTTTC
15,TRBD1,TRBV5-1,TRBJ1-4,.,CASSLVTGQGGKLFF,TGCGCCAGCAGCTTGGTTACGGGACAGGGAGGCAAACTGTTTTTT
16,.,TRBV14,TRBJ1-1,.,CASSAAQGRRHAEAFF,TGTGCCAGCAGTGCGGCCCAAGGTCGAAGGCACGCTGAAGCTTTCTTT
15,.,TRBV19,TRBJ1-1,few,CASSRWGQRNTEAFF,TGTGCCTCCTCCCGGTGGGGCCAACGGAACACTGAAGCTTTCTTT
17,TRBD1,TRBV11-2,TRBJ1-4,.,CASSYGQGVATNEKLFF,TGTGCCAGCAGCTACGGACAGGGGGTTGCAACTAATGAAAAACTGTTTTTT
13,TRBD1,TRBV28,TRBJ2-5,.,CATQTGDLETQYF,TGTGCCACCCAGACAGGGGATCTCGAGACCCAGTACTTC
16,TRBD1,TRBV15,TRBJ2-1,.,CATSRDRGTGGAEQFF,TGTGCCACCAGCAGAGATAGAGGGACAGGGGGCGCTGAGCAGTTCTTC
15,.,TRBV7-9,TRBJ1-4,.,CASSSREATNEKLFF,TGTGCCAGCAGCTCTAGGGAGGCAACTAATGAAAAACTGTTTTTT
14,TRBD1,TRBV28,TRBJ1-2,.,CASSLGTANYGYTF,TGTGCCAGCAGTTTAGGGACAGCTAACTATGGCTACACCTTC
15,TRBD2,TRBV6-6,TRBJ2-1,.,CASSLARLAGREQFF,TGTGCCAGCAGTTTAGCTAGACTAGCGGGACGAGAGCAGTTCTTC
17,TRBD1,TRBV19,TRBJ2-3,.,CASSNTRQGIGTDTQYF,TGTGCCAGTAGCAACACCAGACAGGGAATAGGCACAGATACGCAGTATTTT
18,.,TRBV18,TRBJ2-3,once,CASSPVVRGSFGTDTQYF,TGTGCCAGCTCACCAGTAGTACGGGGGTCGTTTGGCACAGATACGCAGTATTTT
15,TRBD1,TRBV19,TRBJ2-1,.,CASTVGQGSYNEQFF,TGTGCCAGTACCGTGGGACAGGGATCCTACAATGAGCAGTTCTTC
16,.,TRBV6-2/TRBV6-3,TRBJ1-1,.,CASSYRRHSSNTEAFF,TGTGCCAGCAGTTACCGCAGGCACAGCTCGAACACTGAAGCTTTCTTT
14,TRBD1,TRBV11-2,TRBJ1-2,.,CASSPGQANYGYTF,TGTGCCAGCAGCCCTGGACAGGCCAACTATGGCTACACCTTC
15,TRBD1,TRBV2,TRBJ2-5,.,CANSPLGGPQETQYF,TGTGCCAACAGTCCATTAGGGGGCCCCCAAGAGACCCAGTACTTC
12,.,TRBV10-3,TRBJ2-1,.,CAISEGDNEQFF,TGTGCCATCAGTGAGGGAGACAATGAGCAGTTCTTC
14,.,TRBV5-1,TRBJ2-5,.,CASSLGPGMETQYF,TGCGCCAGCAGCTTGGGGCCGGGGATGGAGACCCAGTACTTC
17,TRBD1,TRBV6-6,TRBJ1-5,few,CASSLGTGGVSVQPQHF,TGTGCCAGCAGTCTTGGGACAGGGGGCGTCTCGGTTCAGCCCCAGCATTTT
15,TRBD1,TRBV6-5,TRBJ1-1,.,CASSYSGGPATEAFF,TGTGCCAGCAGTTACTCAGGGGGCCCCGCCACTGAAGCTTTCTTT
17,TRBD1,TRBV28,TRBJ1-2,.,CASSLGGAGGYPYGYTF,TGTGCCAGCAGTTTGGGGGGGGCAGGGGGCTACCCCTATGGCTACACCTTC
15,.,TRBV5-1,TRBJ1-2,few,CASSLNVARDYGYTF,TGCGCCAGCAGCTTGAACGTCGCCAGGGACTATGGCTACACCTTC